This T cell receptor (beta chain) was obtained from a study of shared clonotypes between healthy human individuals. Study outcomes and limitations: In having few donors, the study represented limited genetic and exposure-history diversity. Clonotype sharing across a few donors was observed for around 5% of naive CD4 clonotypes. Among non-shared clonotypes, generation probabilities were lower than among those shared by all four donors.

Assay runs were performed at deep level. Data came from immunoSEQ multiplex PCR; TCRdb stores just in-frame clones and leaves some out. This sample has more than 2 million clones, with just under 95% found just once. As regards this clone: Its antigen remains unidentified.

Per germline, CDR1 SGHVS and CDR2 FNYEAQ. V lost 3 bases and J 6 bases, leaving 10 bases between the germline ends. This CDR3 has 13 amino acids. CD8 cells regarded as naive lacked CD45RO, were positively chosen for CCR7, and omitted terminally differentiated effector memory CD45RA+ cells. Sequenced input: naive CD8+ T cells sorted from blood. The gene calls are TRBV7-6 and TRBJ2-3; the D is unclear. This receptor was identified in a man aged 18-30 years in good health. As DNA, the CDR3 is TGTGCCAGCAGCTTGGGCCGTCTGGATACGCAGTATTTT. Protein sequence: CASSLGRLDTQYF.